This T cell receptor (beta chain) was retrieved from a study of beta chain features in type 1 diabetes. Study-wide background: There was similarity between patients and healthy donors in age, gender and cell yields. General study points: The naive, central memory and Treg TCRB repertoires showed an apparent similarity that was greater among patients than among healthy donors. Fewer junction insertions and more nucleotide deletions appeared in type 1 diabetes patients. Shorter templates might be favored by PCR, and equally so in patients and in controls.

This clone appeared a few times. Its antigen is undetermined. V was pared by 0 bases and J by 4 bases, with 12 bases between. The CDR3 totals 16 residues. Germline assignment: CDR1 MGHRA and CDR2 YSYEKL. Investigators reverse transcribed all isolated RNA, so they sequenced expressed TCRB transcripts. The repertoire was sequenced with immunoSEQ multiplex PCR; TCRdb's copy has only in-frame clones and lacks some. The sample contains around 500,000 clones, about 10% of which appear only once. This TCR derives from a woman aged 18-29 years in good health. The chain uses TRBV4-1 and TRBJ1-4; D is unresolved. The sample consisted of naive CD4+ T cells from blood. Written as DNA, the CDR3 is TGCGCCAGCAGCCAAGATAACCGTTTCGATAATGAAAAACTGTTTTTT. Amino acids: CASSQDNRFDNEKLFF.